Shown below are 27 T cell receptor beta chains from a single sample sequenced in a study of identical twins. One entry per CDR3 protein results from TCRdb running MiXCR on the 5' RACE reads. The table shows around 530,000 distinct CDR3 sequences, with 15% occurring only once. Another study also made use of these data, one on yellow fever vaccine responses in identical twins.

The sequenced material came from CD4+ T cells sorted from blood. These receptors were taken from a woman younger than 30 in good health.

The DNA of the CDR3 is TGCAGCGTGACAGGGGGCCAGAACACTGAAGCTTTCTTT. It encodes CSVTGGQNTEAFF. The V call is TRBV29-1, the J call TRBJ1-1, with 10 nucleotides matching TRBD1. This CDR3 has 13 residues. The germline V gene encodes CDR1 SQVTM and CDR2 ANQGSEA. The V and J ends lost 6 bases and 1 base, in that order; junction bases with no gene match: 2.

This clonotype was detected only a few times. The chain recombines TRBV5-1 with TRBJ2-7; perhaps TRBD1 as D (5 bases). Germline V CDR1 and CDR2: SGHRS, YFSETQ. Trimming took off 3 bases at V and 4 bases at J, with 11 bases between the two ends. The CDR3 spans 13 residues. CDR3 region: CASSSSRVYEQYV. The CDR3 DNA follows: TGCGCCAGCAGCTCAAGCAGGGTGTACGAGCAGTACGTC.

The rearrangement links TRBV11-2 to TRBJ1-1, with 9 bases lining up with TRBD1. The CDR3 length is 20 residues. V shed 5 bases and J 1 base; nucleotides not matched to a gene: 20. Germline V gene sequence: CDR1 SGHAT, CDR2 FQNNGV. The CDR3 nucleotides are TGTGCCAGCAGCATACCTCCTTTGGGACAGGGAGGCGGAAAGAACACTGAAGCTTTCTTT. Translating it yields CASSIPPLGQGGGKNTEAFF.

The chain couples TRBV20-1 to TRBJ2-7; D tentatively reads TRBD1 or TRBD2 (6 bases each). The germline V gene has CDR1 DFQATT and CDR2 SNEGSKA (reference sequence). The CDR3 totals 15 residues. V dropped 0 bases and J dropped 2 bases, with 14 bases sitting between them. CDR3 sequence (DNA): TGCAGTGCTAGAGACCCTAGCGACAGGACCTACGAGCAGTACGTC. It encodes CSARDPSDRTYEQYV.

The chain is built from TRBV29-1 and TRBJ2-5, with D unresolved. This CDR3 region has 14 residues. Germline V lookup: CDR1 SQVTM, CDR2 ANQGSEA. With 7 bases removed from V and 1 base from J, the gap between germline ends came to 16 bases. The CDR3 loop reads CSATEISPQETQYF. As DNA, the CDR3 is TGCAGCGCCACAGAGATTTCGCCCCAAGAGACCCAGTACTTC.

This clonotype came up a few times. The V call is TRBV12-3 or TRBV12-4, the J call TRBJ2-7, with 11 bases that match TRBD2. Trimming at V came to 6 bases and at J to 2 bases, leaving 6 bases not matched to a gene. The CDR3 contains 15 residues. The DNA for the CDR3 is TGTGCCAGCAGCTCCGGGACTAGCGGAACCTACGAGCAGTACGTC. Its protein is CASSSGTSGTYEQYV.

V usage is TRBV7-9 and J usage is TRBJ2-5; D gene uncertain. CDR1 is SEHNR and CDR2 is FQNEAQ in the germline V gene (reference sequence). V was clipped by 5 bases and J by 4 bases, with 20 bases between them. The CDR3 loop spans 16 amino acids. In nucleotides, the CDR3 is TGTGCCAGCAGCCCGACGACGGTCCGTTTCACAGAGACCCAGTACTTC. Translation gives CASSPTTVRFTETQYF.

A few counts support this clonotype. The chain uses TRBV20-1 and TRBJ2-5; 9 bases map to TRBD2. The CDR3 loop spans 14 amino acids. The V gene end was trimmed by 6 bases and the J gene end by 5 bases; junction bases not matched to a gene: 10. Germline V gives CDR1 DFQATT, CDR2 SNEGSKA (reference sequence). CDR3 sequence (DNA): TGCAGTGCATCTCCGGGACTAGCCTCTGAGACCCAGTACTTC. This translates into CSASPGLASETQYF.

This clonotype was seen a handful of times. V is TRBV6-2 or TRBV6-3 and J is TRBJ2-2; D is unresolved. V was trimmed by 8 bases and J by 0 bases, leaving 10 bases between them. CDR3 length: 14 residues. Per germline, CDR1 MNHEY and CDR2 SVGEGT. CDR3 sequence reads: CASGVPSNTGELFF. The CDR3 nucleotides read TGTGCCAGCGGAGTACCGTCGAACACCGGGGAGCTGTTTTTT.

The CDR3 loop reads CASSLGMGGTEAFF. CDR3 nucleotides: TGTGCCAGCAGCTTAGGGATGGGCGGCACTGAAGCTTTCTTT. V and J are TRBV11-2 and TRBJ1-1; no definite D call. Germline CDR1 reads SGHAT; CDR2 reads FQNNGV. This CDR3 region has 14 residues. The ends were cut back, 1 base at V and 4 bases at J, with 10 bases in the middle.

In this sample, this clonotype turned up a few times. The chain combines TRBV7-2 with TRBJ2-1, with 15 bases that match TRBD2. The length of the CDR3 is 16 residues. CDR1 is SGHTA, CDR2 FQGNSA, per germline. V lost 6 bases, J lost 3 bases, and 3 bases stayed unmatched. This CDR3 is CASRWGLAGGYNEQFF. The CDR3 DNA reads as TGTGCCAGCAGATGGGGACTAGCGGGGGGCTACAATGAGCAGTTCTTC.

This clonotype was found a few times. This chain connects TRBV6-2 or TRBV6-3 to TRBJ2-2; the D gene is possibly TRBD1 (5 bases). The CDR3 is 16 amino acids. Trimming took off 6 bases at V and 0 bases at J, with 14 bases between the two ends. Germline loops: CDR1 MNHEY, CDR2 SVGEGT. The CDR3 spells CASRRARTSNTGELFF. The CDR3 DNA reads TGTGCCAGCAGACGGGCTCGGACATCGAACACCGGGGAGCTGTTTTTT.

This clonotype came up a few times. The rearrangement joins TRBV6-2 or TRBV6-3 to TRBJ2-4; D is perhaps TRBD2 (5 bases). Trimming removed 10 bases from V and 0 bases from J, with 16 bases in between. The CDR3 runs 15 residues. Germline V gene lookup returns CDR1 MNHEY and CDR2 SVGEGT. CDR3 sequence: CATPGKHLAKNIQYF. CDR3 DNA: TGTGCCACCCCGGGGAAGCACCTAGCCAAAAACATTCAGTACTTC.

The chain has TRBV10-3 and TRBJ1-5; D might be TRBD1 (6 bases). The CDR3 sequence is 13 residues long. The germline V gene encodes CDR1 ENHRY and CDR2 SYGVKD. V was cut by 5 bases and J by 5 bases, with 10 bases left in between. The CDR3 reads CAISTGMDQPQHF. The CDR3 nucleotides are TGTGCCATCAGTACAGGGATGGATCAGCCCCAGCATTTT.

This clonotype turned up a few times. The CDR3 protein is CSASPASGVTDTQYF. CDR3 nucleotides: TGCAGTGCTAGCCCCGCTAGCGGGGTCACAGATACGCAGTATTTT. The chain is built from TRBV20-1 and TRBJ2-3; the match to TRBD2 covers 9 bases. The trim removed 3 bases at V and 2 bases at J, leaving 6 bases unmatched. This CDR3 is built from 15 residues. Germline-derived CDR1 and CDR2 are DFQATT and SNEGSKA (reference sequence).

This clonotype was seen a few times. This chain connects TRBV12-3 or TRBV12-4 to TRBJ1-1; no clear D gene. V lost 3 bases, J lost 1 base, and 9 bases lay in between. CDR3 length: 14 residues. CDR3 sequence (DNA): TGTGCCAGCAGTTTCCGGACGGGGAACACTGAAGCTTTCTTT. Its protein product is CASSFRTGNTEAFF.

This clonotype has more than one count but fewer than ten. This chain links TRBV4-2 with TRBJ2-2, with 7 bases aligning to TRBD2. CDR3 length: 23 residues. V lost 3 bases to trimming and J lost 3 bases; unmatched junction nucleotides: 28. Germline V gives CDR1 LGHNA, CDR2 YNFKEQ. CDR3: CASSHSLRGLAVPTTTYTGELFF. Here the CDR3 DNA reads TGTGCCAGCAGCCACTCCCTTCGTGGGCTAGCGGTACCTACCACTACGTACACCGGGGAGCTGTTTTTT.

The chain links TRBV6-5 to TRBJ2-2; D is perhaps TRBD1 (6 bases). Trimming shortened V by 4 bases and J by 3 bases, and 12 bases separated the two germline ends. In germline, CDR1 is MNHEY, CDR2 SVGAGI. The CDR3 sequence is 15 residues long. The CDR3 DNA follows: TGTGCCAGCAGTTTAGGACAGATCTACACCGGGGAGCTGTTTTTT. As protein: CASSLGQIYTGELFF.

V is TRBV10-3 and J is TRBJ2-2, with 13 bases that match TRBD2. Germline lookup yields CDR1 ENHRY and CDR2 SYGVKD. CDR3 size: 18 residues. V lost 4 bases to trimming and J lost 1 base; unmatched junction nucleotides: 6. The CDR3 coding sequence is TGTGCCATCAGTGCCCGCCGGACTAGCGGGGGGAACACCGGGGAGCTGTTTTTT. This encodes CAISARRTSGGNTGELFF.

This clonotype was counted at least ten times. This sequence joins TRBV29-1 and TRBJ2-7; D possibly corresponds to TRBD2 (6 bases). The V end lost 4 bases, the J end lost 0 bases, and 10 bases lay between the germline ends. The CDR3 runs to 13 residues. The germline V gene encodes CDR1 SQVTM and CDR2 ANQGSEA. CDR3 sequence (DNA): TGCAGCGTTGGGCCACTAGCCTCCTACGAGCAGTACTTC. Its protein product is CSVGPLASYEQYF.

This sequence joins TRBV6-5 and TRBJ2-7; TRBD2 matches at 8 bases. V lost 4 bases and J lost 2; bases outside the gene matches: 10. This CDR3 is 16 amino acids long. Germline CDR1 is MNHEY and CDR2 is SVGAGI. The CDR3 region has the DNA TGTGCCAGCAGTTCCCACTTAGCGGGATTCGCCTACGAGCAGTACTTC. As protein: CASSSHLAGFAYEQYF.

There are many counts of this clonotype. The chain links TRBV12-3 or TRBV12-4 to TRBJ2-3; 12 positions agree with TRBD2. J was trimmed by 6 bases and V by 5 bases; bases with no gene match: 9. There are 16 residues in the CDR3. CDR3 sequence reads: CASSPSGRGLPDTQYF. CDR3 coding DNA: TGTGCCAGCAGTCCTAGCGGGAGGGGACTCCCGGATACGCAGTATTTT.

The gene calls are TRBV6-2 or TRBV6-3 and TRBJ2-3; D is uncertain. Trimming shortened V by 6 bases and J by 6 bases, and 16 bases separated the two germline ends. The germline V gene encodes CDR1 MNHEY and CDR2 SVGEGT. There are 14 residues in the CDR3. CDR3 sequence: CASSLRRGRDTQYF. The CDR3 DNA sequence: TGTGCCAGCAGCCTCCGGAGAGGTCGGGATACGCAGTATTTT.

This clonotype has only a few counts. CDR3: CASSLVGTSGTNEQFF. CDR3 bases: TGTGCCAGCAGCTTGGTCGGGACTAGCGGGACCAATGAGCAGTTCTTC. This chain links TRBV5-5 with TRBJ2-1, with TRBD2 matching 13 bases. The V and J ends lost 0 bases and 6 bases, in that order; junction bases with no gene match: 3. The CDR3 loop spans 16 amino acids. The V gene's germline CDR1 is SGHKS and CDR2 YYEKEE (reference sequence). Full variable domain (rest looked up from reference TRBV5-5 and TRBJ2-1): DAGVTQSPTHLIKTRGQQVTLRCSPISGHKSVSWYQQVLGQGPQFIFQYYEKEERGRGNFPDRFSARQFPNYSSELNVNALLLGDSALYLCASSLVGTSGTNEQFFGPGTRLTVL.

This clonotype was counted a few times. The chain is built from TRBV11-2 and TRBJ1-4; 7 bases match TRBD1. With 3 bases clipped from V and 7 bases from J, the junction kept 2 bases outside the gene matches. The CDR3 is 13 residues long. Germline loops: CDR1 SGHAT, CDR2 FQNNGV. The CDR3 DNA reads TGTGCCAGCAGCTTCCGGGACAGTGAAAAACTGTTTTTT. Its translation is CASSFRDSEKLFF.

The chain links TRBV5-1 to TRBJ2-5; 9 nucleotides line up with TRBD1. Per the germline V gene, CDR1 is SGHRS and CDR2 is YFSETQ. V lost 4 bases and J lost 3; bases outside the gene matches: 7. The CDR3 extends over 15 amino acids. The CDR3 region is CASSPTRTGEETQYF. The DNA for the CDR3 is TGCGCCAGCAGCCCCACCCGGACAGGGGAAGAGACCCAGTACTTC.

The chain links TRBV4-1 to TRBJ2-1, with 8 bases fitting TRBD1. With 2 bases clipped from V and 4 bases from J, the junction kept 7 bases outside the gene matches. CDR1 is MGHRA, CDR2 YSYEKL, per germline. The CDR3 extends over 16 amino acids. The CDR3 DNA sequence: TGCGCCAGCAGCCAACCCCGGGACAGGCTATACAATGAGCAGTTCTTC. Translation gives CASSQPRDRLYNEQFF.